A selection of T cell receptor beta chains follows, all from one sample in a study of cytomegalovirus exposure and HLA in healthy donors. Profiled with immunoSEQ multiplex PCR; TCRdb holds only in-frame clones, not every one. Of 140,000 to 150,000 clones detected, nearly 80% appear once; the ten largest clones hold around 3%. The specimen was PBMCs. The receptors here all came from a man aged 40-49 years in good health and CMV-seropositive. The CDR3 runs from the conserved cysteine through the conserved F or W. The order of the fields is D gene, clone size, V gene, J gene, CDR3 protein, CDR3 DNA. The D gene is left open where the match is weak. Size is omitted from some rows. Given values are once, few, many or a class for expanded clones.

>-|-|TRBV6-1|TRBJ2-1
CASSASTGSSYNEQFF
TGTGCCAGCAGTGCGAGTACGGGGAGCTCCTACAATGAGCAGTTCTTC
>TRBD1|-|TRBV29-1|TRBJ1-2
CSVPTGTGGMYGYTF
TGCAGCGTTCCAACCGGGACAGGGGGCATGTATGGCTACACCTTC
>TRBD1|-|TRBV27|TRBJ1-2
CASTGGANYGYTF
TGTGCCAGCACAGGGGGCGCGAACTATGGCTACACCTTC
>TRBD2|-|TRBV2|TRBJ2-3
CASRRNRLASFDTQYF
TGTGCCAGCAGGAGAAACAGACTAGCAAGCTTCGATACGCAGTATTTT
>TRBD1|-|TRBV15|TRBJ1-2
CATSMTGGSSYGYTF
TGTGCCACCAGCATGACAGGGGGTTCAAGCTATGGCTACACCTTC
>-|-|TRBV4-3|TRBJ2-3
CASSQDPPGLAEGDTQYF
TGCGCCAGCAGCCAAGATCCCCCTGGGCTAGCCGAGGGAGATACGCAGTATTTT
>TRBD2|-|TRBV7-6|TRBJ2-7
CASSLVSSGVAYEQYF
TGTGCCAGCAGCTTAGTAAGTAGCGGGGTCGCCTACGAGCAGTACTTC
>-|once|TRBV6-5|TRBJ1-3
CASSSGPREGNTIYF
TGTGCCAGCAGTTCCGGGCCCAGGGAAGGAAACACCATATATTTT
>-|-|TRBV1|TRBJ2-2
CTSSQGSGRTSNTGELFF
TGCACCAGCAGCCAAGGATCCGGGAGGACTTCGAACACCGGGGAGCTGTTTTTT
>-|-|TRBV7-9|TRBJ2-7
CASSWTVAYEQYF
TGTGCCAGCAGTTGGACAGTTGCCTACGAGCAGTACTTC
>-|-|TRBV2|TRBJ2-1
CASIFSGSYNEQFF
TGTGCCAGCATCTTTAGCGGTTCCTACAATGAGCAGTTCTTC
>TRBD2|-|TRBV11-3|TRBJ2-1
CASSTSGRYNEQFF
TGTGCCAGCAGTACTAGCGGGAGATACAATGAGCAGTTCTTC
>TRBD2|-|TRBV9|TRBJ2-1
CASSVTGTSNEQFF
TGTGCCAGCAGCGTAACCGGGACTAGCAATGAGCAGTTCTTC
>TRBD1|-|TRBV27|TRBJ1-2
CASRRQGSYYGYTF
TGTGCCAGCAGACGACAGGGAAGTTACTATGGCTACACCTTC
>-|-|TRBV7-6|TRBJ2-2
CASSSSGAGELFF
TGTGCCAGCAGCTCCTCCGGTGCCGGGGAGCTGTTTTTT
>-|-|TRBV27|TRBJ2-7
CASSLKRGSVSYEQYF
TGTGCCAGCAGCCTAAAAAGGGGCAGTGTTTCCTACGAGCAGTACTTC
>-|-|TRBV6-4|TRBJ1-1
CASGTRRNTEAFF
TGTGCCAGCGGCACTAGGAGGAACACTGAAGCTTTCTTT
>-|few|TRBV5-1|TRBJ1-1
CASSPTAGRMNTEAFF
TGCGCCAGCAGCCCGACAGCTGGGCGAATGAACACTGAAGCTTTCTTT
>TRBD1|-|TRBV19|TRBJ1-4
CASTPQGKVGKLFF
TGTGCCAGTACTCCACAGGGGAAGGTCGGAAAACTGTTTTTT
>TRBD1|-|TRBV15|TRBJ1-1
CATSSRGDSEAFF
TGTGCCACCAGCAGCCGAGGGGACAGTGAAGCTTTCTTT
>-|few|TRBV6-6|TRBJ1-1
CASSYLGKVNTEAFF
TGTGCCAGCAGTTATCTCGGGAAGGTGAACACTGAAGCTTTCTTT
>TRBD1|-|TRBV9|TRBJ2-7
CASSDRGDRHYEQYF
TGTGCCAGCAGCGACCGAGGGGACAGACACTACGAGCAGTACTTC
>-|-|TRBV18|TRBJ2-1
CASNLPGYNEQFF
TGTGCCAGCAACCTTCCGGGGTACAATGAGCAGTTCTTC
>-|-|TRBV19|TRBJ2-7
CASSIGQVSSYEQYF
TGTGCCAGTAGTATCGGCCAGGTTAGCTCCTACGAGCAGTACTTC
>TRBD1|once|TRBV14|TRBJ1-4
CASTSDRELRVPWNEKLFF
TGTGCCAGCACCTCGGACAGGGAATTGAGGGTCCCTTGGAATGAAAAACTGTTTTTT
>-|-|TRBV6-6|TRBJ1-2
CASSVAGTFYGYTF
TGTGCCAGTTCTGTTGCAGGGACTTTCTATGGCTACACCTTC
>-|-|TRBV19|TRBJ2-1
CASSGGHEQFF
TGTGCCAGTAGTGGGGGCCATGAGCAGTTCTTC
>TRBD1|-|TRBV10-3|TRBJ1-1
CATSGTGDFGTEAFF
TGTGCCACCTCCGGGACAGGGGATTTTGGCACTGAAGCTTTCTTT
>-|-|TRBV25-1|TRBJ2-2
CASSESAGVAGELFF
TGTGCCAGCAGTGAAAGCGCAGGGGTAGCCGGGGAGCTGTTTTTT
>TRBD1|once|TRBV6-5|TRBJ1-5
CASRLYRGGNQPQHF
TGTGCCAGCAGACTCTACAGGGGCGGGAATCAGCCCCAGCATTTT
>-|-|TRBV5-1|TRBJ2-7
CASSLNRVVYEQYF
TGCGCCAGCAGCTTAAACAGGGTCGTGTACGAGCAGTACTTC
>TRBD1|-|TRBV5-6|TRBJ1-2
CASSFPPGQGIFDYGYTF
TGTGCCAGCAGCTTCCCCCCGGGACAGGGCATCTTTGACTATGGCTACACCTTC
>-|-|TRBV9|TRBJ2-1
CASSAEGQNQFF
TGTGCCAGCAGCGCAGAGGGCCAGAACCAGTTCTTC
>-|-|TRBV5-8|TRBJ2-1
CASSLWQGSEQFF
TGTGCCAGCAGCTTGTGGCAGGGGAGTGAGCAGTTCTTC
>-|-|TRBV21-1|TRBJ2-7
CASSKARQGTYEQYF
TGTGCCAGCAGCAAAGCTAGACAGGGAACCTACGAGCAGTACTTC
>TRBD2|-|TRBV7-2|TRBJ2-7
CASSFLSSGSLPYEQYF
TGTGCCAGCAGCTTTTTGTCTAGCGGGTCCCTTCCCTACGAGCAGTACTTC
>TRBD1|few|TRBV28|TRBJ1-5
CASSPFRGLRDQPQHF
TGTGCCAGCAGCCCTTTTAGGGGGCTAAGGGATCAGCCCCAGCATTTT
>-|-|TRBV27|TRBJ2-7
CASSFIAGEQYF
TGTGCCAGCAGTTTTATCGCGGGCGAGCAGTACTTC
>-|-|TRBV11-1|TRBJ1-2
CASSPDRGGYTF
TGTGCCAGCAGCCCCGATCGCGGGGGCTACACCTTC
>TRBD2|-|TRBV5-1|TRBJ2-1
CASSLGIGSGSAHEQFF
TGCGCCAGCAGCTTGGGGATAGGTAGCGGGAGCGCCCATGAGCAGTTCTTC
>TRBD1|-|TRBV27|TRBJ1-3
CASSKTGAPGNTIYF
TGTGCCAGCAGTAAAACAGGGGCCCCTGGAAACACCATATATTTT
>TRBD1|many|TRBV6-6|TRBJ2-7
CASSRDRIWEQYF
TGTGCCAGCAGCCGGGACAGGATCTGGGAGCAGTACTTC
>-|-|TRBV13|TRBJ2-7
CASSSLPSYEQYF
TGTGCCAGCAGCTCCCTCCCCTCCTACGAGCAGTACTTC
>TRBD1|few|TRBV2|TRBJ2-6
CASSRQGPSGANVLTF
TGTGCCAGCAGCAGACAGGGTCCATCTGGGGCCAACGTCCTGACTTTC
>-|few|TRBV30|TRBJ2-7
CAWGRDYYEQYF
TGTGCCTGGGGACGAGACTATTACGAGCAGTACTTC
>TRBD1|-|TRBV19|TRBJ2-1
CASSTDRGYNEQFF
TGTGCCAGTAGTACCGACAGGGGCTACAATGAGCAGTTCTTC
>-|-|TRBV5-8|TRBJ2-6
CASSLSRIPNSGANVLTF
TGTGCCAGCAGCTTGAGCAGGATCCCCAACTCTGGGGCCAACGTCCTGACTTTC
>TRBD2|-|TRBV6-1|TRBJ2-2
CASSEVAGANTGELFF
TGTGCCAGCAGTGAAGTAGCGGGCGCGAACACCGGGGAGCTGTTTTTT
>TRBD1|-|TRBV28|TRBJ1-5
CASSLGPRTGTSNQPQHF
TGTGCCAGCAGTTTAGGCCCCCGGACAGGGACCAGCAATCAGCCCCAGCATTTT
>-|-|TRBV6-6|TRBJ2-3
CASCLGSSTDTQYF
TGTGCCAGCTGCCTGGGCAGCAGCACAGATACGCAGTATTTT
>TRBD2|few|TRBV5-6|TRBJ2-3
CASSLAGGYTDTQYF
TGTGCCAGCAGCTTGGCGGGAGGGTACACAGATACGCAGTATTTT
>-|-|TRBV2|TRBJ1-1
CASSVTIDTRGNTEAFF
TGTGCCAGCAGCGTCACGATCGACACAAGGGGTAACACTGAAGCTTTCTTT
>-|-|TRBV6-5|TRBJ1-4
CASRTLTNEKLFF
TGTGCCAGCCGGACACTAACTAATGAAAAACTGTTTTTT
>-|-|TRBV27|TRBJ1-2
CASREKGNYGYTF
TGTGCCAGCAGAGAGAAGGGGAACTATGGCTACACCTTC
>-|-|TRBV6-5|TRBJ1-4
CASRRGQDEKLFF
TGTGCCAGCAGGCGTGGACAAGACGAAAAACTGTTTTTT